The 31 T cell receptor beta chains in this list originate from one sample, sequenced in a study of cytomegalovirus exposure and HLA in healthy donors. Researchers ran the PCR with 60 Vbeta and 13 Jbeta primers. Repertoires were generated with immunoSEQ multiplex PCR, while TCRdb's copy carries only in-frame clones and drops some. The table lists approximately 100,000 clones, approximately 73% of them singletons. The sample comprised PBMCs. The receptors were sampled from a woman between 18 and 29 years old in good health and CMV-seropositive.

The V call is TRBV21-1, the J call TRBJ1-1. TRBV21-1 is marked as a pseudogene. This CDR3 is built from 13 residues. The CDR3 loop reads CASSEAGADEAFF. The CDR3, as DNA: TGTGCCAGCAGCGAGGCGGGAGCAGATGAAGCTTTCTTT.

The V call is TRBV10-3, the J call TRBJ2-1, with TRBD1 as a possible D gene (5 bases). Germline V gene lookup returns CDR1 ENHRY and CDR2 SYGVKD. The CDR3 consists of 14 residues. V dropped 7 bases and J dropped 1 base, with 11 bases sitting between them. CDR3 region: CAIKGRESYNEQFF. The CDR3 bases are TGTGCCATCAAGGGGCGCGAATCCTACAATGAGCAGTTCTTC.

The chain carries TRBV6-6 and TRBJ2-5; TRBD1 is a possible D gene (6 bases). This CDR3 is 14 amino acids long. Between the trimmed V and J ends, which lost 0 bases and 2 bases, there was a span of 7 bases. CDR1 and CDR2 (germline): MNHNY, SVGAGI (reference sequence). The CDR3 sequence: CASSYSGQQETQYF. The CDR3 nucleotides are TGTGCCAGCAGTTACTCTGGACAGCAAGAGACCCAGTACTTC.

This clone was found a few times. The chain carries TRBV14 and TRBJ2-1; D is perhaps TRBD1 (6 bases). CDR3 size: 11 residues. V was trimmed by 3 bases and J by 10 bases, leaving 7 bases between them. Germline V gene lookup returns CDR1 SGHDN and CDR2 FVKESK. The CDR3 sequence is CASSHDREQFF. DNA for the CDR3: TGTGCCAGCAGCCACGACAGGGAGCAGTTCTTC.

This chain joins TRBV15 and TRBJ1-2; 9 bases fit TRBD1. The CDR3 totals 15 residues. The V and J ends lost 4 bases and 4 bases, in that order; junction bases with no gene match: 7. Germline lookup yields CDR1 LNHNV and CDR2 YYDKDF (reference sequence). As DNA, the CDR3 is TGTGCCACCAGCATGGGGACAGGGCCGCCCTATGGCTACACCTTC. It is translated as CATSMGTGPPYGYTF.

The chain uses TRBV21-1 and TRBJ2-2; the D segment call TRBD1 is taken from the table without a DNA check. TRBV21-1 is recorded as a pseudogene. This CDR3 has 16 amino acids. The DNA for the CDR3 is TGTGCCAGCAGCAAGAGACGGGACAAAGACACCGGGGAGCTGTTTTTT. It codes for CASSKRRDKDTGELFF.

The gene calls are TRBV19 and TRBJ1-5, with 11 bases that match TRBD1. V was pared by 0 bases and J by 6 bases, with 22 bases of the junction left unmatched. Germline V gene data show CDR1 as LNHDA and CDR2 as SQIVND (reference sequence). This CDR3 comprises 22 residues. The CDR3 loop reads CASSIEPFYRGQGARGGQPQHF. The CDR3 DNA is TGTGCCAGTAGTATAGAACCTTTTTACCGAGGACAGGGGGCGAGGGGAGGTCAGCCCCAGCATTTT.

The chain links TRBV4-2 to TRBJ2-7; 9 bases align to TRBD2. CDR3 length: 16 residues. CDR1 and CDR2 from the germline V gene are LGHNA and YNFKEQ. J gave up 4 bases and V 1 base, and 8 bases lay outside the gene matches. Here the CDR3 reads CASSQAHSGRGYEQYF. Here the CDR3 DNA reads TGTGCCAGCAGCCAAGCACATAGCGGGAGAGGGTACGAGCAGTACTTC.

V is TRBV6-5 and J is TRBJ2-7, with TRBD2 matching over 8 bases. Losses at the gene ends were 1 base for V and 3 bases for J; bases not matched to a gene: 2. Germline loops: CDR1 MNHEY, CDR2 SVGAGI. CDR3 length equals 14 residues. DNA for the CDR3: TGTGCCAGCAGTTACTTGGGACTAGACTACGAGCAGTACTTC. This translates into CASSYLGLDYEQYF.

This clone showed up just a few times. The rearrangement joins TRBV25-1 to TRBJ1-1, with 7 bases aligning to TRBD1. Unmatched junction bases numbered 6, after V lost 6 bases and J lost 5 bases. Germline loops: CDR1 MGHDK, CDR2 SYGVNS. The length of the CDR3 is 13 residues. The CDR3 DNA is TGTGCCAGCAGCAGGGGGTTTAGGACTGAAGCTTTCTTT. The encoded protein is CASSRGFRTEAFF. Supplemented by reference TRBV25-1 and TRBJ1-1, the full variable domain reads EADIYQTPRYLVIGTGKKITLECSQTMGHDKMYWYQQDPGMELHLIHYSYGVNSTEKGDLSSESTVSRIRTEHFPLTLESARPSHTSQYLCASSRGFRTEAFFGQGTRLTVV.

The rearrangement joins TRBV6-5 to TRBJ2-7, with a weak D call TRBD1 (5 bases). Per the germline V gene, CDR1 is MNHEY and CDR2 is SVGAGI. The CDR3 runs 15 residues. The V end lost 5 bases, the J end lost 5 bases, and 19 bases lay between the germline ends. This CDR3 reads CASSRAGYNRDEQYF. The CDR3, as DNA: TGTGCCAGCAGTAGGGCAGGGTATAATAGGGACGAGCAGTACTTC.

V gene TRBV11-2 combines with J gene TRBJ2-7; TRBD1 might be the D (6 bases). This CDR3 is 17 amino acids long. The germline V and J ends were trimmed by 3 bases and 6 bases, with 24 bases remaining between them. Germline V gives CDR1 SGHAT, CDR2 FQNNGV. CDR3 protein: CASSFGLRTAGPLEQYF. CDR3 nucleotides: TGTGCCAGCAGCTTTGGTCTTCGGACAGCCGGCCCCCTCGAGCAGTACTTC.

The chain couples TRBV11-2 to TRBJ1-1, with D unresolved. V was cut by 5 bases and J by 0 bases, with 13 bases left in between. Germline V gene lookup returns CDR1 SGHAT and CDR2 FQNNGV. The CDR3 has 15 amino acids. The CDR3 is CASSPRLQVNTEAFF. CDR3 DNA sequence: TGTGCCAGCAGCCCGCGGTTACAAGTGAACACTGAAGCTTTCTTT.

This clone has only one observation. CDR3 coding DNA: TGTGCCAGCAGTTTCGGGGAACTAACCTACGAGCAGTACTTC. Its protein product is CASSFGELTYEQYF. This chain uses TRBV28 with TRBJ2-7, with a possible D match to TRBD2 (5 bases). The CDR3 is 14 residues long. Germline CDR1 reads MDHEN; CDR2 reads SYDVKM. V shed 3 bases and J shed 2 bases, with 11 bases lying between them. Looking up the rest from reference TRBV28 and TRBJ2-7 gives the full variable domain: DVKVTQSSRYLVKRTGEKVFLECVQDMDHENMFWYRQDPGLGLRLIYFSYDVKMKEKGDIPEGYSVSREKKERFSLILESASTNQTSMYLCASSFGELTYEQYFGPGTRLTVT.

The rearrangement links TRBV7-3 to TRBJ2-5; tentatively, D is TRBD2 (7 bases). V gave up 1 base and J gave up 2 bases, with 11 bases separating them. The germline V gene has CDR1 SGHTA and CDR2 FQGTGA. The CDR3 spans 15 residues. The CDR3 nucleotides read TGTGCCAGCAGCTTAAGCGGGGGCCTACAAGAGACCCAGTACTTC. This sequence encodes CASSLSGGLQETQYF.

The V and J genes are TRBV7-3 and TRBJ1-1; D is possibly TRBD1 (5 bases). The CDR3 extends over 13 amino acids. The germline V and J ends were trimmed by 4 bases and 0 bases, with 6 bases remaining between them. Germline CDR1 SGHTA, CDR2 FQGTGA. The CDR3 is CASSSTVNTEAFF. The DNA for the CDR3 is TGTGCCAGCAGCTCGACAGTGAACACTGAAGCTTTCTTT.

This clone has a handful of counts. J is TRBJ2-7 and V is TRBV5-1; TRBD1 is a possible D gene (6 bases). CDR3 length equals 14 residues. The ends were cut back, 4 bases at V and 3 bases at J, with 14 bases in the middle. Per the germline V gene, CDR1 is SGHRS and CDR2 is YFSETQ. The CDR3 region is CASSPEGTYYEQYF. As DNA, the CDR3 is TGCGCCAGCAGCCCAGAAGGGACATACTACGAGCAGTACTTC. The full variable domain, completed using reference TRBV5-1 and TRBJ2-7, is KAGVTQTPRYLIKTRGQQVTLSCSPISGHRSVSWYQQTPGQGLQFLFEYFSETQRNKGNFPGRFSGRQFSNSRSEMNVSTLELGDSALYLCASSPEGTYYEQYFGPGTRLTVT.

Remarks on this clone: This sample includes further DNA sequences coding for the same CDR3. V usage is TRBV5-1 and J usage is TRBJ2-1, with TRBD2 matching over 8 bases. Germline V CDR1 and CDR2: SGHRS, YFSETQ. The V and J ends lost 0 bases and 4 bases, in that order; junction bases with no gene match: 3. The CDR3 consists of 15 residues. CDR3 region: CASSLAASGYNEQFF. The CDR3 coding sequence is TGCGCCAGCAGCTTGGCGGCTAGCGGGTACAATGAGCAGTTCTTC.

Concerning this clone itself: Without the conserved terminal phenylalanine or tryptophan, this CDR3 likely stems from a read error. The limits of the CDR3 on the DNA are not certain, so only TCRdb's listed CDR3 is given. This chain connects TRBV5-4 to TRBJ1-1; the tabulated D call, TRBD1, remains unverified against the DNA. The V gene's germline CDR1 is SGHNT and CDR2 YYREEE (reference sequence). The CDR3 is made up of 15 amino acids, end residues included. CDR3 sequence reads: CASSFWGGQGALIGA.

The chain employs TRBV27 and TRBJ2-5; TRBD1 might be the D (5 bases). CDR1 and CDR2 from the germline V gene are MNHEY and SMNVEV (reference sequence). The CDR3 consists of 12 residues. V was shortened by 7 bases and J by 5 bases, with 11 bases between the two germline ends. In nucleotides, the CDR3 is TGTGCCAGCAACTCCCCAGGGGAGACCCAGTACTTC. Translating it yields CASNSPGETQYF.

This clone has just a few counts. The chain couples TRBV6-1 to TRBJ2-7; maybe TRBD2 (6 bases). The CDR3 is 15 residues long. V lost 1 base, J lost 3 bases, and 13 bases lay in between. CDR1 is MNHNS and CDR2 is SASEGT in the germline V gene. CDR3 DNA: TGTGCCAGCAGTGAAGGCGGGGACTCCAGCTACGAGCAGTACTTC. It is translated as CASSEGGDSSYEQYF.

CDR3 loop: CASSPRTSGSFRGEQFF. In DNA form, the CDR3 reads TGTGCCAGCAGCCCCCGGACTAGCGGGAGCTTCCGAGGGGAGCAGTTCTTC. The V call is TRBV9, the J call TRBJ2-1; 13 bases are a match to TRBD2. V shed 4 bases and J 10 bases; nucleotides not matched to a gene: 14. The CDR3 is made up of 17 amino acids. The germline V gene encodes CDR1 SGDLS and CDR2 YYNGEE.

The V gene is TRBV10-3, the J gene TRBJ2-7, with 13 bases lining up with TRBD2. Germline trimming cut 8 bases from V and 7 bases from J; bases unmatched to any gene: 11. From germline, CDR1 is ENHRY and CDR2 SYGVKD. The CDR3 sequence is 15 residues long. CDR3 sequence reads: CAIRIGLAGVREQYF. The DNA of the CDR3 is TGTGCCATCCGCATTGGACTAGCGGGAGTCCGAGAGCAGTACTTC.

The chain is built from TRBV11-2 and TRBJ1-6; D may be TRBD1 (6 bases). Germline CDR1 is SGHAT and CDR2 is FQNNGV. Trimming shortened V by 6 bases and J by 10 bases, and 22 bases separated the two germline ends. The CDR3 is made up of 16 amino acids. CDR3: CASRLGPGASLSPLHF. For the CDR3, the DNA is TGTGCCAGCAGACTGGGACCAGGGGCCAGCTTGTCACCCCTCCACTTT.

This clone occurred a few times. The rearrangement joins TRBV5-1 to TRBJ2-5; D possibly corresponds to TRBD1 (5 bases). With 0 bases removed from V and 2 bases from J, the gap between germline ends came to 11 bases. Germline loops: CDR1 SGHRS, CDR2 YFSETQ. The CDR3 length is 15 residues. The DNA for the CDR3 is TGCGCCAGCAGCTTGGTCAGGGCTAATCAAGAGACCCAGTACTTC. Residues: CASSLVRANQETQYF.

This clone was recorded a few times. The V call is TRBV5-1, the J call TRBJ2-1, with 7 bases matching TRBD2. Losses at the gene ends were 4 bases for V and 2 bases for J; bases not matched to a gene: 9. This CDR3 spans 16 amino acids. Germline V CDR1 and CDR2: SGHRS, YFSETQ. Here the CDR3 DNA reads TGCGCCAGCAGCACGTATGGGGGGAGGGCCTACAATGAGCAGTTCTTC. As protein: CASSTYGGRAYNEQFF. Together with reference TRBV5-1 and TRBJ2-1, the CDR3 gives the full variable domain: KAGVTQTPRYLIKTRGQQVTLSCSPISGHRSVSWYQQTPGQGLQFLFEYFSETQRNKGNFPGRFSGRQFSNSRSEMNVSTLELGDSALYLCASSTYGGRAYNEQFFGPGTRLTVL.

This clone came up once. The chain joins TRBV19 to TRBJ1-4, with D perhaps matching TRBD1 (5 bases). The V and J ends lost 5 bases and 6 bases respectively, with 10 bases between them. Germline CDR1 LNHDA, CDR2 SQIVND (reference sequence). The CDR3 length is 13 residues. The CDR3 bases are TGTGCCAGTAGTCCCCGACAGTATGAAAAACTGTTTTTT. It specifies CASSPRQYEKLFF.

V usage is TRBV6-5 and J usage is TRBJ1-2; 7 bases line up with TRBD1. After removal of 6 bases from V and 0 bases from J, the junction contained 1 base not matched to a gene. The CDR3 consists of 13 residues. CDR1 is MNHEY and CDR2 is SVGAGI in the germline V gene. CDR3 DNA sequence: TGTGCCAGCAGAGGGACAGCTAACTATGGCTACACCTTC. Its translation: CASRGTANYGYTF.

The chain couples TRBV11-1 to TRBJ2-1; 10 nucleotides match TRBD1. Germline V gives CDR1 SGHAT, CDR2 FQDESV (reference sequence). The CDR3 loop spans 15 amino acids. Trimming took 7 bases from V and 1 from J; bases not matched to a gene: 4. The CDR3 is CASKRQGASYNEQFF. The CDR3, as DNA: TGTGCCAGCAAGCGACAGGGGGCATCCTACAATGAGCAGTTCTTC.

The rearrangement joins TRBV6-5 to TRBJ2-5; 7 bases agree with TRBD2. J gave up 4 bases and V 6 bases, and 5 bases lay outside the gene matches. Germline V gene data show CDR1 as MNHEY and CDR2 as SVGAGI. CDR3 length equals 13 residues. CDR3 region: CASSFPGGETQYF. The CDR3 DNA is TGTGCCAGCAGCTTCCCGGGAGGAGAGACCCAGTACTTC.

This clone turned up a few times. The chain joins TRBV2 to TRBJ2-5; 13 positions match TRBD2. CDR3 size: 16 residues. Trimming removed 8 bases from V and 3 bases from J; junction bases left unmatched: 9. The V gene's germline CDR1 is SNHLY and CDR2 FYNNEI. The DNA for the CDR3 is TGTGCCAGCCGTTTATCTACTAGCGGGGGGGAAGAGACCCAGTACTTC. Its translation: CASRLSTSGGEETQYF.